This is a list of T cell receptor beta chains from one sample in a study of T cells after yellow fever vaccination. TCRdb recomputed calls from the 5' RACE reads with MiXCR, one row per CDR3 protein. This table holds tens of thousands of distinct CDR3 sequences, 6.5% to 8.5% found once. Sequenced here: CD8+ T cells not binding an NS4B(214-222) dextramer, sorted from PBMCs, sampled about 41 days after the first yellow fever vaccination. These receptors were obtained from a young man who received the YFV17D yellow fever vaccine. The CDR3 runs from the conserved cysteine through the conserved F or W. The order of the fields is clone size, J gene, D gene, V gene, CDR3 protein, CDR3 DNA. The D gene is left open where the match is weak. Clone size is shown for a subset of rows, as once, few, many or a class of expanded clone.

-	TRBJ1-6	TRBD1	TRBV7-9	CASSTTGGNSPLHF	TGTGCCAGCAGTACTACAGGGGGGAATTCACCCCTCCACTTT
few	TRBJ2-5	TRBD2	TRBV9	CASSVEASGGPQETQYF	TGTGCCAGCAGCGTAGAGGCTAGCGGGGGACCCCAAGAGACCCAGTACTTC
-	TRBJ1-2	-	TRBV4-2	CASGPGLLCGYTF	TGTGCCAGCGGCCCCGGGCTCCTCTGTGGCTACACCTTC
-	TRBJ1-1	-	TRBV27	CASSLDPFTEAFF	TGTGCCAGCAGTTTAGATCCCTTCACTGAAGCTTTCTTT
few	TRBJ2-3	TRBD2	TRBV20-1	CSARGGSGGPTGTDTQYF	TGCAGTGCTAGAGGTGGAAGCGGGGGGCCCACGGGGACAGATACGCAGTATTTT
-	TRBJ2-3	TRBD1	TRBV7-6	CASSRTGGVTDTQYF	TGTGCCAGCAGCCGCACAGGGGGAGTGACAGATACGCAGTATTTT
-	TRBJ2-5	-	TRBV6-2/TRBV6-3	CASSSGWRETQYF	TGTGCCAGCAGTTCGGGATGGCGAGAGACCCAGTACTTC
-	TRBJ2-3	TRBD2	TRBV24-1	CATSDPRSLAVIEDTQYF	TGTGCCACCAGTGATCCCCGATCCCTAGCGGTTATAGAGGATACGCAGTATTTT
few	TRBJ2-4	-	TRBV12-3/TRBV12-4	CASSPLAQENIQYF	TGTGCCAGCAGTCCCCTGGCCCAGGAGAACATTCAGTACTTC
few	TRBJ1-5	-	TRBV4-2	CASSRYSHQPQHF	TGTGCCAGCAGCCGTTACAGCCATCAGCCCCAGCATTTT
few	TRBJ1-4	-	TRBV19	CASSTEMSMNEKLFF	TGTGCCAGTAGTACCGAAATGTCTATGAATGAAAAACTGTTTTTT
few	TRBJ2-7	-	TRBV24-1	CATSDLRGEQYF	TGTGCCACCAGTGATTTGCGGGGCGAGCAGTACTTC
-	TRBJ2-1	-	TRBV19	CASSISGDSYNEQFF	TGTGCCAGTAGTATTTCCGGGGACTCCTACAATGAGCAGTTCTTC
few	TRBJ1-2	TRBD1	TRBV2	CASSERTGPIYGYTF	TGTGCCAGCAGTGAACGGACAGGGCCGATCTATGGCTACACCTTC
-	TRBJ1-5	-	TRBV5-5	CASSPTGFNQPQHF	TGTGCCAGCAGCCCTACAGGCTTCAATCAGCCCCAGCATTTT
many	TRBJ2-3	TRBD2	TRBV20-1	CSARAGTSGSTDTQYF	TGCAGTGCTAGAGCAGGGACTAGCGGTAGCACAGATACGCAGTATTTT
many	TRBJ2-3	TRBD2	TRBV7-2	CASSIDSGGTDTQYF	TGTGCCAGCAGCATAGATAGCGGGGGCACAGATACGCAGTATTTT
-	TRBJ2-1	-	TRBV12-3/TRBV12-4	CASSFTDEQFF	TGTGCCAGCAGTTTCACGGATGAGCAGTTCTTC
few	TRBJ1-1	-	TRBV6-5	CASSLDTYTEAFF	TGTGCCAGCAGTCTAGACACATACACTGAAGCTTTCTTT
-	TRBJ1-1	-	TRBV5-1	CASSLTDSMNTEAFF	TGCGCCAGCAGCCTTACGGACAGTATGAACACTGAAGCTTTCTTT
-	TRBJ2-3	-	TRBV6-1	CASSGGTSWDTQYF	TGTGCCAGCAGCGGGGGGACAAGCTGGGATACGCAGTATTTT
-	TRBJ2-3	-	TRBV6-5	CASSYSRQVDTQYF	TGTGCCAGCAGTTACTCGCGACAGGTAGATACGCAGTATTTT
many	TRBJ1-5	-	TRBV7-9	CASTLDGDQPQHF	TGTGCCAGCACCCTGGACGGGGATCAGCCCCAGCATTTT
many	TRBJ2-5	TRBD2	TRBV10-2	CASSDPASGGYQETQYF	TGCGCCAGCAGTGATCCCGCTAGCGGTGGATACCAAGAGACCCAGTACTTC
-	TRBJ2-7	TRBD1	TRBV23-1	CACSQVTMRRRVRDSSYEQYF	TGCGCCTGCAGTCAAGTAACAATGCGTAGGCGGGTCCGGGACAGCTCCTACGAGCAGTACTTC
medium-sized	TRBJ1-3	-	TRBV25-1	CASSPGHTGNTIYF	TGTGCCAGCAGCCCCGGCCATACTGGAAACACCATATATTTT
-	TRBJ1-1	-	TRBV6-5	CASSSIGRNTEAFF	TGTGCCAGCAGTTCGATAGGGAGGAACACTGAAGCTTTCTTT
-	TRBJ2-5	-	TRBV27	CASSPWDPRQETQYF	TGTGCCAGCAGCCCATGGGACCCTCGGCAAGAGACCCAGTACTTC
-	TRBJ2-5	-	TRBV5-1	CAASRGRGGEKTQYF	TGCGCCGCCAGCCGCGGCAGGGGGGGCGAAAAGACCCAGTACTTC
many	TRBJ2-7	-	TRBV7-9	CASSLVGTGNRNEQYF	TGTGCCAGCAGCTTAGTTGGAACAGGGAATAGAAACGAGCAGTACTTC
-	TRBJ2-3	-	TRBV21-1	CASSKTSGGAGVRPSTDTQYF	TGTGCCAGCAGCAAGACTAGCGGGGGGGCCGGGGTGAGACCAAGCACAGATACGCAGTATTTT
many	TRBJ2-3	-	TRBV7-8	CASLGASTDTQYF	TGTGCCAGTTTGGGGGCTAGCACAGATACGCAGTATTTT
many	TRBJ1-4	-	TRBV6-2/TRBV6-3	CASSYSTGRTARTNEKLFF	TGTGCCAGCAGTTACTCTACGGGACGGACAGCGCGAACTAATGAAAAACTGTTTTTT
few	TRBJ2-5	TRBD2	TRBV7-6	CASSLPPGGVETQYF	TGTGCCAGCAGCTTACCCCCGGGAGGGGTCGAGACCCAGTACTTC
many	TRBJ1-1	-	TRBV6-5	CASSPGTSEAFF	TGTGCCAGCAGTCCCGGGACTTCGGAAGCTTTCTTT
-	TRBJ1-5	-	TRBV6-2/TRBV6-3	CASSYEWSHQPQHF	TGTGCCAGCAGTTACGAATGGAGTCATCAGCCCCAGCATTTT
few	TRBJ2-2	TRBD1	TRBV5-6	CASRETGGGELFF	TGTGCCAGCAGAGAGACAGGGGGCGGGGAGCTGTTTTTT
few	TRBJ1-4	-	TRBV5-4	CASSEVSNEKLFF	TGTGCCAGCAGCGAGGTCTCTAATGAAAAACTGTTTTTT
-	TRBJ1-1	-	TRBV27	CASSRLGEGTEAFF	TGTGCCAGCAGCCGGTTGGGGGAGGGGACTGAAGCTTTCTTT
-	TRBJ2-5	-	TRBV7-9	CASSLVGQFQETQYF	TGTGCCAGCAGCTTAGTAGGGCAGTTTCAAGAGACCCAGTACTTC
many	TRBJ1-5	-	TRBV4-1	CASSLSREQPQHF	TGCGCCAGCAGCCTCTCCAGGGAACAGCCCCAGCATTTT
few	TRBJ2-1	-	TRBV6-1	CASRTGNSYNEQFF	TGTGCCAGCAGAACCGGGAACTCCTACAATGAGCAGTTCTTC
-	TRBJ2-3	-	TRBV20-1	CSARDPGQGGIDTQYF	TGCAGTGCTAGAGATCCAGGCCAGGGGGGTATAGATACGCAGTATTTT
many	TRBJ1-1	TRBD1	TRBV14	CASSSQGAQSTEAFF	TGTGCCAGCAGCTCACAGGGGGCGCAGAGCACTGAAGCTTTCTTT
-	TRBJ2-7	-	TRBV12-3/TRBV12-4	CASSFPSTVQYF	TGTGCCAGCAGTTTCCCGTCGACAGTGCAGTACTTC
few	TRBJ1-1	TRBD1	TRBV4-3	CASSPYRGSAEAFF	TGCGCCAGCAGCCCATACAGGGGTTCGGCTGAAGCTTTCTTT
-	TRBJ2-1	-	TRBV25-1	CASSDPLWYNEQFF	TGTGCCAGCAGTGATCCGCTTTGGTACAATGAGCAGTTCTTC
-	TRBJ1-5	-	TRBV3-1	CASSQGWTSSNQPQHF	TGTGCCAGCAGCCAAGGATGGACTTCTTCCAATCAGCCCCAGCATTTT